Following are 25 T cell receptor beta chains from one sample sequenced in a study of vaccination effects on CD4 cells after COVID-19. Libraries were prepared by immunoSEQ multiplex PCR; TCRdb keeps only in-frame clonotypes and omits some of them. Among almost 70,000 clones listed, about 67% were seen once. Pools of viral peptides were used by the ViraFEST assay to expand antigen-specific CD4+ T cells ahead of sequencing. Culturing for ten to eleven days preceded CD4+ T cell isolation. The vaccine given was either BNT162b2 or mRNA-1273, in two doses. Their target antigens are unknown. Sequences were derived from CD4+ T cells from PBMCs cultured with HCoV-229E spike peptides, sampled after COVID-19 vaccination. The receptor set was obtained from a human donor who received a COVID-19 vaccine.

The chain couples TRBV5-1 to TRBJ2-5; TRBD1 aligns across 7 bases. The germline V gene encodes CDR1 SGHRS and CDR2 YFSETQ. The CDR3 spans 14 residues. V lost 3 bases, J lost 2 bases, and 4 bases stayed unmatched. Here the CDR3 DNA reads TGCGCCAGCAGCTGGGGACAGCTACAAGAGACCCAGTACTTC. Translation: CASSWGQLQETQYF. Full variable domain (missing parts from reference TRBV5-1 and TRBJ2-5): KAGVTQTPRYLIKTRGQQVTLSCSPISGHRSVSWYQQTPGQGLQFLFEYFSETQRNKGNFPGRFSGRQFSNSRSEMNVSTLELGDSALYLCASSWGQLQETQYFGPGTRLLVL.

The chain recombines TRBV30 with TRBJ1-5; D is unclear. Between the trimmed V and J ends, which lost 1 base and 0 bases, there was a span of 10 bases. The CDR3 runs 15 residues. Germline loops: CDR1 GTSNPN, CDR2 SVGIG (reference sequence). Written as DNA, the CDR3 is TGTGCCTGGAGTGCGGTAGGGTATAGCAATCAGCCCCAGCATTTT. It encodes CAWSAVGYSNQPQHF.

This chain joins TRBV15 and TRBJ2-5; D may be TRBD2 (5 bases). The CDR3 has 14 amino acids. Germline V gene sequence: CDR1 LNHNV, CDR2 YYDKDF (reference sequence). Trimming pared 0 bases from V and 5 bases from J, leaving 10 bases between. The CDR3 spells CATSRDPRGETQYF. The CDR3 bases are TGTGCCACCAGCAGAGATCCAAGAGGGGAGACCCAGTACTTC.

This clone was found a few times. The chain is built from TRBV2 and TRBJ2-2; D may be TRBD1 or TRBD2 (5 bases each). Germline V lookup: CDR1 SNHLY, CDR2 FYNNEI. This CDR3 has 15 residues. Trimming took off 4 bases at V and 2 bases at J, with 11 bases between the two ends. This CDR3 is CASSVSGLNTGELFF. The CDR3 DNA reads TGTGCCAGCAGTGTTTCGGGGCTCAACACCGGGGAGCTGTTTTTT.

This clone was counted between two and nine times. This chain connects TRBV14 to TRBJ1-6, with D hard to call. V was cut by 4 bases and J by 7 bases, with 8 bases left in between. Germline V gene sequence: CDR1 SGHDN, CDR2 FVKESK. The CDR3 runs 13 residues. As DNA, the CDR3 is TGTGCCAGCAGCCGACTTGAGAATTCACCCCTCCACTTT. Protein: CASSRLENSPLHF. Drawing the rest from reference TRBV14 and TRBJ1-6, the complete variable domain is EAGVTQFPSHSVIEKGQTVTLRCDPISGHDNLYWYRRVMGKEIKFLLHFVKESKQDESGMPNNRFLAERTGGTYSTLKVQPAELEDSGVYFCASSRLENSPLHFGNGTRLTVT.

This chain connects TRBV29-1 to TRBJ2-1, with 8 bases lining up with TRBD1. With V trimmed by 7 bases and J by 8 bases, 7 bases remained unmatched. Germline CDR1 and CDR2: SQVTM and ANQGSEA. The CDR3 spans 12 residues. For the CDR3, the DNA is TGCAGCGCCCTACCAGGGGGCCATGAGCAGTTCTTC. Residues: CSALPGGHEQFF.

The CDR3 nucleotides are TGTGCCAGCAGCTTAATGTCTGGATGGACAGCTTTCTTT. Translation gives CASSLMSGWTAFF. The chain is built from TRBV7-2 and TRBJ1-1; D is uncertain. CDR1 and CDR2 (germline): SGHTA, FQGNSA. V was cut by 2 bases and J by 10 bases, with 14 bases left in between. The CDR3 contains 13 residues.

The CDR3 reads CASSQEGTSGTYEQYV. As DNA, the CDR3 is TGTGCCAGCAGCCAGGAAGGGACTAGCGGAACCTACGAGCAGTACGTC. The rearrangement links TRBV14 to TRBJ2-7; 11 nucleotides agree with TRBD2. Germline trimming cut 3 bases from V and 2 bases from J; bases unmatched to any gene: 6. Looked up from germline, CDR1 is SGHDN and CDR2 is FVKESK. The CDR3 has 16 amino acids.

The genes are TRBV7-3 and TRBJ2-3, with a tentative D call TRBD2 (7 bases). Germline-derived CDR1 and CDR2 are SGHTA and FQGTGA. V shed 3 bases and J shed 0 bases, with 16 bases lying between them. CDR3 size: 17 residues. As DNA, the CDR3 is TGTGCCAGCAGCTTTGGGGGGGGGCCGGGAAGCACAGATACGCAGTATTTT. Translation gives CASSFGGGPGSTDTQYF.

The V call is TRBV6-6, the J call TRBJ1-2; D may be TRBD1 (5 bases). This CDR3 spans 16 amino acids. The germline V and J ends were trimmed by 2 bases and 5 bases, with 18 bases remaining between them. Germline values: CDR1 MNHNY, CDR2 SVGAGI (reference sequence). For the CDR3, the DNA is TGTGCCAGCAGTTACCTTCCGGGGTCAGGGCTATATGGCTACACCTTC. It yields the protein CASSYLPGSGLYGYTF.

This clone was counted once. V and J are TRBV5-1 and TRBJ2-6; tentative D call: TRBD1 (5 bases). This CDR3 spans 19 amino acids. Germline V gene data show CDR1 as SGHRS and CDR2 as YFSETQ. The V end lost 1 base, the J end lost 2 bases, and 19 bases lay between the germline ends. CDR3 in amino acids: CASSLSSLMGRAGANVLTF. DNA of the CDR3: TGCGCCAGCAGCTTGTCCTCCTTAATGGGCAGGGCTGGGGCCAACGTCCTGACTTTC.

This clone was counted once. The V call is TRBV18, the J call TRBJ1-1, with TRBD1 matching over 7 bases. Per the germline V gene, CDR1 is KGHSH and CDR2 is LQKENI. This CDR3 is built from 16 residues. V dropped 4 bases and J dropped 1; count of bases not matched to a gene: 9. The CDR3 region has the DNA TGTGCCAGCTCACTGGGCAGGGGGACAAGGAACACTGAAGCTTTCTTT. Translating it yields CASSLGRGTRNTEAFF. Supplemented by reference TRBV18 and TRBJ1-1, the full variable domain reads NAGVMQNPRHLVRRRGQEARLRCSPMKGHSHVYWYRQLPEEGLKFMVYLQKENIIDESGMPKERFSAEFPKEGPSILRIQQVVRGDSAAYFCASSLGRGTRNTEAFFGQGTRLTVV.

The CDR3 region is CATSDTGTVAGYTF. In nucleotides, the CDR3 is TGTGCCACCAGTGATACGGGGACGGTTGCTGGCTACACCTTC. This chain connects TRBV24-1 to TRBJ1-2, with D perhaps TRBD1 (5 bases). CDR1 is KGHDR and CDR2 is SFDVKD in the germline V gene. The CDR3 contains 14 residues. V was trimmed by 3 bases and J by 7 bases, leaving 14 bases between them.

Details on this clone: Other DNA sequences in this sample translate to the same CDR3. The chain couples TRBV6-5 to TRBJ1-1; D uncertain. V was cut by 7 bases and J by 2 bases, with 11 bases left in between. The CDR3 runs to 13 residues. CDR1 MNHEY and CDR2 SVGAGI come from the germline V gene. CDR3 DNA: TGTGCCAGCAACCCCACGGGAAACACTGAAGCTTTCTTT. Protein sequence: CASNPTGNTEAFF.

The V call is TRBV6-5, the J call TRBJ1-1; D is undetermined. The CDR3 is 14 amino acids. V lost 7 bases to trimming and J lost 0 bases, with 12 bases between them. The germline gives CDR1 MNHEY, CDR2 SVGAGI. CDR3 nucleotide sequence: TGTGCCAGCACCAGAGCGTTACTGAACACTGAAGCTTTCTTT. Translated, it gives CASTRALLNTEAFF.

The chain has TRBV7-9 and TRBJ2-1; the match to TRBD1 covers 8 bases. CDR1 is SEHNR and CDR2 is FQNEAQ in the germline V gene (reference sequence). V shed 1 base, J shed 7 bases, and the junction held 0 bases outside the gene matches. This CDR3 contains 13 residues. The DNA for the CDR3 is TGTGCCAGCAGCTTAGGACAGGGGAATGAGCAGTTCTTC. It yields the protein CASSLGQGNEQFF.

The chain recombines TRBV12-3 or TRBV12-4 with TRBJ2-3; D gene uncertain. Trimming removed 6 bases from V and 11 bases from J, with 15 bases in between. The CDR3 sequence is 12 residues long. The CDR3 protein is CASRAVGSGQYF. DNA of the CDR3: TGTGCCAGCAGGGCCGTGGGATCGGGGCAGTATTTT.

The chain combines TRBV6-2 or TRBV6-3 with TRBJ2-2; either TRBD1 or TRBD2 may fit D (5 bases each). V was cut by 2 bases and J by 2 bases, with 21 bases left in between. Per germline, CDR1 MNHEY and CDR2 SVGEGT. The CDR3 spans 19 residues. Here the CDR3 reads CASSYTGGPGGGNTGELFF. The CDR3 DNA sequence: TGTGCCAGCAGTTACACAGGCGGACCAGGTGGGGGTAACACCGGGGAGCTGTTTTTT.

The chain has TRBV15 and TRBJ1-2; a possible D gene is TRBD1 (5 bases). The ends were cut back, 0 bases at V and 6 bases at J, with 11 bases in the middle. The CDR3 is 14 residues long. Germline CDR1 LNHNV, CDR2 YYDKDF (reference sequence). CDR3 bases: TGTGCCACCAGCAGAGATCAGGGTTCGCATGGCTACACCTTC. Translated, it gives CATSRDQGSHGYTF.

The rearrangement joins TRBV18 to TRBJ2-1, with 7 nucleotides matching TRBD1. Germline V gene lookup returns CDR1 KGHSH and CDR2 LQKENI. With 4 bases clipped from V and 0 bases from J, the junction kept 6 bases outside the gene matches. The CDR3 is 16 amino acids. Written as DNA, the CDR3 is TGTGCCAGCTCACGCCCGGGACAGTACTCCTACAATGAGCAGTTCTTC. Residues: CASSRPGQYSYNEQFF.

The rearrangement uses TRBV6-5 and TRBJ2-1; D ambiguous. The ends were cut back, 6 bases at V and 4 bases at J, with 10 bases in the middle. Germline values: CDR1 MNHEY, CDR2 SVGAGI. The CDR3 contains 13 residues. The CDR3 reads CASRSTSYNEQFF. The CDR3 DNA reads TGTGCCAGCAGGAGCACGAGTTACAATGAGCAGTTCTTC.

This clone was picked up one time. Here the CDR3 reads CASSLLVTNEQFF. DNA for the CDR3: TGTGCCAGCAGCTTGCTGGTAACGAATGAGCAGTTCTTC. V is TRBV5-5 and J is TRBJ2-1; D is ambiguous. CDR3 length equals 13 residues. Germline V lookup: CDR1 SGHKS, CDR2 YYEKEE (reference sequence). The V end lost 1 base, the J end lost 7 bases, and 9 bases lay between the germline ends.

V is TRBV5-1 and J is TRBJ1-1, with D perhaps TRBD1 (6 bases). The CDR3 is made up of 16 amino acids. With 4 bases removed from V and 2 bases from J, the gap between germline ends came to 18 bases. Germline V gene lookup returns CDR1 SGHRS and CDR2 YFSETQ. DNA of the CDR3: TGCGCCAGCAGCCCCGCTCCCGGGACACCCAACACTGAAGCTTTCTTT. The encoded protein is CASSPAPGTPNTEAFF.

This chain connects TRBV30 to TRBJ1-1; D remains ambiguous. CDR3 length: 15 amino acids. In germline, CDR1 is GTSNPN, CDR2 SVGIG (reference sequence). V lost 1 base and J lost 2, with 14 bases in between. CDR3 DNA: TGTGCCTGGAGTGGGGCAGTGTTAGTAAACACTGAAGCTTTCTTT. Amino acids: CAWSGAVLVNTEAFF.

The CDR3 DNA is TGTGCCAGCAGTGACGTCTTTCCGCAGAGGACAGGAGATTCACCCCTCCACTTT. Its protein is CASSDVFPQRTGDSPLHF. The chain employs TRBV6-4 and TRBJ1-6; 7 nucleotides match TRBD1. Germline V CDR1 and CDR2: MRHNA, SNTAGT. V shed 2 bases, J shed 8 bases, and the junction held 15 bases outside the gene matches. This CDR3 is 18 amino acids long.